This TCR beta chain was captured by sequencing in a study of identical twins. This CDR3 region has 12 residues. V lost 0 bases, J lost 6 bases, and 6 bases lay in between. Germline CDR1 DFQATT, CDR2 SNEGSKA (reference sequence). A few counts support this clonotype. One entry per CDR3 protein, called by TCRdb with MiXCR from the 5' RACE reads. This sample has 600,000 to 800,000 distinct CDR3 sequences, with 21% found just once. The same specimen was also included in a second study, on T cells expressing NK-cell markers. According to that study: Of the CD8+ T cells in six donors, roughly 1.0-7.5% belonged to dominant NKG2C+ clonotypes.

The receptor was derived from a woman aged 18-30 years in good health. J is TRBJ2-1 and V is TRBV20-1; D not certain. The sequencing input was PBMCs. The CDR3, as DNA: TGCAGTGCTAGAGAAATATCCAATGAGCAGTTCTTC. As protein: CSAREISNEQFF.